This passage covers 4 T cell receptor beta chains from one sample sequenced in a study of Graves' ophthalmopathy and Graves' hyperthyroidism. RNA served as the template for amplifying TCR beta CDR3 regions. First-round RT-PCR used HTBI primers; second-round multiplex PCR followed. TCRdb reprocessed the multiplex PCR reads via MiXCR and lists one record per CDR3 protein. The sample records approximately 330,000 distinct CDR3 sequences, roughly 15% being singletons. Sequencing was done on a sample of peripheral blood. Every receptor here comes from an adult man with Graves' ophthalmopathy.

This clonotype showed up many times. This chain connects TRBV9 to TRBJ1-1; unclear D gene. The V gene lost 4 bases and the J gene lost 6 bases, with 13 bases spanning the gap. The germline gives CDR1 SGDLS, CDR2 YYNGEE. CDR3 size: 13 residues. CDR3 sequence: CASSPTVRPEAFF. The CDR3 nucleotides are TGTGCCAGCAGCCCTACCGTCCGGCCTGAAGCTTTCTTT.

This clonotype was seen at least ten times. The rearrangement links TRBV10-3 to TRBJ2-5; D is possibly TRBD1 or TRBD2 (6 bases each). Deletions cut 4 bases from V and 4 bases from J, with 16 bases between. Germline CDR1 is ENHRY and CDR2 is SYGVKD. The CDR3 totals 15 residues. The CDR3 here is CAISAALSGAETQYF. The CDR3 region has the DNA TGTGCCATCAGTGCGGCCCTTTCGGGGGCAGAGACCCAGTACTTC.

This clonotype appeared a single time. The conserved phenylalanine or tryptophan normally closing the CDR3 is absent here, so this likely arose from a read error. This chain connects TRBV5-1 to TRBJ2-5; no reliable D call. This CDR3 is 15 amino acids long. Germline values: CDR1 SGHRS, CDR2 YFSETQ. V was trimmed by 0 bases and J by 1 base, leaving 10 bases between them. In DNA, the CDR3 is TGCGCCAGCAGCTTGGACGGGCCCTTCCAAGAGACCCAGTACCTC. It translates to CASSLDGPFQETQYL.

This chain joins TRBV11-2 and TRBJ1-1, with D perhaps matching TRBD1 (6 bases). Germline CDR1 is SGHAT and CDR2 is FQNNGV. The V end was cut by 4 bases, the J end by 10 bases, with 13 bases between. The CDR3 contains 12 residues. The CDR3 spells CASSYVGGVAFF. CDR3 in DNA: TGTGCCAGCAGCTATGTTGGGGGCGTAGCTTTCTTT. Using reference TRBV11-2 and TRBJ1-1 for the parts outside the CDR3, the full variable domain is EAGVAQSPRYKIIEKRQSVAFWCNPISGHATLYWYQQILGQGPKLLIQFQNNGVVDDSQLPKDRFSAERLKGVDSTLKIQPAKLEDSAVYLCASSYVGGVAFFGQGTRLTVV.